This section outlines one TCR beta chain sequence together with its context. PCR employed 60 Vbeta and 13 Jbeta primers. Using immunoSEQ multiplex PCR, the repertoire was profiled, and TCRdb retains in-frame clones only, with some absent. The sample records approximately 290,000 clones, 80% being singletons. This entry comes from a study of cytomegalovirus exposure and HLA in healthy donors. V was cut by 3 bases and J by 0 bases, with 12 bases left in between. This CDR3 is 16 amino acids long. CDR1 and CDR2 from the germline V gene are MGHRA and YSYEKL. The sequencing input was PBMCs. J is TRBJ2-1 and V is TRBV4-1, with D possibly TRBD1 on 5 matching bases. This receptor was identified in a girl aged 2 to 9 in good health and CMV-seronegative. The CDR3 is CASSQVGQGSYNEQFF. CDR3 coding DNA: TGCGCCAGCAGCCAGGTGGGGCAGGGCTCCTACAATGAGCAGTTCTTC.